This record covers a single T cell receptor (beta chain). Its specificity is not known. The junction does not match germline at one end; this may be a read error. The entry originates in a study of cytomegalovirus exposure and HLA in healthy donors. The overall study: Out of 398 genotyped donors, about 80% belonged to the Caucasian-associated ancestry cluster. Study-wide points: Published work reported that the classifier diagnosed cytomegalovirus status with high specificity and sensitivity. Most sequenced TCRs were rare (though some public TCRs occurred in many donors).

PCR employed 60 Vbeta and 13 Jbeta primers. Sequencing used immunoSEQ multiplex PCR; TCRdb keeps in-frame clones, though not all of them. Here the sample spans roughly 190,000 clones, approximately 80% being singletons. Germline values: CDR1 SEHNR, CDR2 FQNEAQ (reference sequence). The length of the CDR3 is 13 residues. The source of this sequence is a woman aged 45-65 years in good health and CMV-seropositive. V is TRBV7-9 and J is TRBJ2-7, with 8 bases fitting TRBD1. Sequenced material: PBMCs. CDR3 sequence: CSSSYLQGASGSF. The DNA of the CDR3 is TGTTCCAGCAGCTACCTCCAGGGGGCTAGTGGGTCCTTC.